This T cell receptor (beta chain) is from a study of cytomegalovirus exposure and HLA in healthy donors. This CDR3 spans 13 amino acids. Looked up from germline, CDR1 is SGHAT and CDR2 is FQNNGV. Trimming removed 1 base at V and 5 bases at J, with 9 bases between. The study, taken as a whole, reports: The listing of about 150 TCR beta chains classed them as cytomegalovirus-associated.

The assay was immunoSEQ multiplex PCR, and TCRdb's table has in-frame clones only and misses some. The table has 200,000 or so clones, about 93% seen once. Concerning this clone itself: The antigen remains unidentified.

The chain couples TRBV11-2 to TRBJ2-7; D call uncertain. What was sequenced was PBMCs. This receptor was obtained from a woman between 18 and 29 years old in good health and CMV-seronegative. The CDR3 sequence: CASSLVGRDEQYF. The CDR3 DNA reads as TGTGCCAGCAGCTTAGTGGGTCGGGACGAGCAGTACTTC.